A selection of T cell receptor beta chains follows, all from one sample in a study of T cells in localized non-small cell lung cancer. Produced via immunoSEQ multiplex PCR; TCRdb's table is partial and in-frame only. The profile shows roughly 2,800 clones, roughly a quarter of them singletons. Here the sequenced sample was lung tumor tissue, taken before any cancer treatment. These receptor sequences come from a female donor older than 55 with stage I lung adenocarcinoma. Both conserved end residues are part of each CDR3. D genes are given only for firm matches. Size values are once, few and many counts, or a class for expanded clones, and some rows have none.

J gene	V gene	D gene	clone size	CDR3 protein	CDR3 DNA
TRBJ2-3	TRBV19	NA	NA	CASSKQGSTDTQYF	TGTGCCAGTAGTAAGCAGGGGAGCACAGATACGCAGTATTTT
TRBJ1-1	TRBV6-8	NA	NA	CAINRGAQGTEAFF	TGTGCCATCAACCGAGGGGCCCAGGGCACTGAAGCTTTCTTT
TRBJ1-1	TRBV19	NA	NA	CASSMGAEAFF	TGTGCCAGTAGTATGGGGGCTGAAGCTTTCTTT
TRBJ2-7	TRBV6-8	NA	large	CASSYSEGGKQYF	TGTGCCAGCAGTTACTCGGAGGGGGGGAAGCAGTACTTC
TRBJ2-6	TRBV13	NA	medium-sized	CASSLVRTGANVLTF	TGTGCCAGCAGCTTAGTACGTACTGGGGCCAACGTCCTGACTTTC
TRBJ2-2	TRBV19	NA	NA	CASTHRSQNTGELFF	TGTGCCAGTACCCACCGGTCACAGAACACCGGGGAGCTGTTTTTT
TRBJ2-6	TRBV19	NA	NA	CASSIVLLPGANVLTF	TGTGCCAGTAGTATAGTTCTGCTGCCCGGAGCCAACGTCCTGACTTTC
TRBJ1-1	TRBV6-8	NA	NA	CASKVVSPGGEAFF	TGTGCCAGCAAGGTGGTGTCCCCGGGGGGTGAAGCTTTCTTT
TRBJ1-2	TRBV9	TRBD1	NA	CASSELQGDGYTF	TGTGCCAGCAGTGAGCTCCAGGGGGATGGCTACACCTTC
TRBJ2-3	TRBV18	TRBD2	NA	CASSHGDYSSTDTQYF	TGTGCCAGCTCACACGGGGACTACTCTAGCACAGATACGCAGTATTTT
TRBJ1-1	TRBV6-8	NA	large	CASSPWPGREAFF	TGTGCCAGCAGTCCCTGGCCGGGGCGGGAAGCTTTCTTT
TRBJ1-1	TRBV29-1	TRBD1	NA	CSAPGQGPNTEAFF	TGCAGCGCCCCGGGACAGGGCCCGAACACTGAAGCTTTCTTT
TRBJ1-2	TRBV10-2	NA	NA	CASSEGRPYGYTF	TGCGCCAGCAGTGAGGGGCGGCCCTATGGCTACACCTTC
TRBJ2-7	TRBV11-3	NA	few	CASSLALTSRQTYEQYF	TGTGCCAGCAGCTTGGCCTTAACATCGAGGCAGACCTACGAGCAGTACTTC
TRBJ1-1	TRBV18	NA	NA	CASSSAGDTEAFF	TGTGCCAGCTCGTCCGCAGGGGACACTGAAGCTTTCTTT
TRBJ2-2	TRBV9	NA	few	CASSASLRFTGELFF	TGTGCCAGCAGCGCGAGCCTGAGGTTCACCGGGGAGCTGTTTTTT
TRBJ2-2	TRBV10-2	TRBD2	NA	CASSASGVTGELFF	TGCGCCAGCAGTGCAAGCGGGGTCACCGGGGAGCTGTTTTTT
TRBJ2-7	TRBV6-1	NA	NA	CASSEAHLRQYEQYF	TGTGCCAGCAGTGAAGCTCATCTGAGACAATACGAGCAGTACTTC
TRBJ2-1	TRBV5-1	NA	NA	CASSLEDRQHNEQFF	TGCGCCAGCAGCTTGGAGGATAGGCAGCACAATGAGCAGTTCTTC
TRBJ1-1	TRBV18	NA	NA	CASSPKGGGTEAFF	TGTGCCAGCTCCCCCAAAGGGGGGGGCACTGAAGCTTTCTTT
TRBJ2-6	TRBV28	NA	few	CASSSRRISGANVLTF	TGTGCCAGCAGTTCTAGACGGATCTCTGGGGCCAACGTCCTGACTTTC
TRBJ1-3	TRBV6-8	NA	NA	CASSYDGSSGNTIYF	TGTGCCAGCAGTTACGACGGCTCCTCTGGAAACACCATATATTTT
TRBJ1-3	TRBV11-3	NA	medium-sized	CASSPDGGFGNTIYF	TGTGCCAGCAGCCCTGATGGGGGTTTCGGAAACACCATATATTTT